This T cell receptor (beta chain) comes out of a study of T cells in Graves' hyperthyroidism and ophthalmopathy. The germline gives CDR1 DFQATT, CDR2 SNEGSKA (reference sequence). The CDR3 extends over 14 amino acids. V was cut by 5 bases and J by 6 bases, with 17 bases left in between. RNA transcripts served as the template for amplifying TCR beta CDR3 regions. A set of HTBI primers served as the primers for a first-round RT-PCR of the TCR CDR3. TCRdb passed the multiplex PCR reads through MiXCR, listing each CDR3 protein once. The repertoire includes some 720,000 distinct CDR3 sequences, about a sixth of them detected once, and over 7.5% sits in the top ten.

The sequence was collected from a man between 18 and 29 years old with Graves' hyperthyroidism. This chain connects TRBV20-1 to TRBJ1-5; D uncertain. The specimen sequenced was blood. Here the CDR3 DNA reads TGCAGTGCTGCCAGCCGGGAGTTCGGTCAGCCCCAGCATTTT. Translated, it gives CSAASREFGQPQHF.